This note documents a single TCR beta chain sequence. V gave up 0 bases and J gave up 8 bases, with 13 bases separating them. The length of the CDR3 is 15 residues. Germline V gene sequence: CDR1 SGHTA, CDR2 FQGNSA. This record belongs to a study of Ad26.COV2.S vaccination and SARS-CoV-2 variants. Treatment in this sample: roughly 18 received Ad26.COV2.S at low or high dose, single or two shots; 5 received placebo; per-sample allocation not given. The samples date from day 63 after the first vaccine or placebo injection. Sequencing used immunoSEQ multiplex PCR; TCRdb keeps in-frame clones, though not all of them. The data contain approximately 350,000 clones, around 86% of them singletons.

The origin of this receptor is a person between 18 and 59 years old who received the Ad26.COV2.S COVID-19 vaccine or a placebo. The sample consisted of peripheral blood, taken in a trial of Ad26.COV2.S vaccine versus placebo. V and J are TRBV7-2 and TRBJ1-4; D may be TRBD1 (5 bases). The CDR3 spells CASSLAGRGGEKLFF. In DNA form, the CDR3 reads TGTGCCAGCAGCTTAGCGGGTAGGGGTGGAGAAAAACTGTTTTTT.